This TCR beta chain comes out of a study of blood T cell repertoires in COVID-19. There are 17 residues in the CDR3. The V end lost 2 bases, the J end lost 0 bases, and 14 bases lay between the germline ends. CDR1 is SGHTA, CDR2 FQGNSA, per germline. Profiling relied on immunoSEQ multiplex PCR, and the TCRdb table lists in-frame clones only, not all of them. The sample shows 95,000 to 110,000 clones, approximately 90% of them seen only once. Sequenced material: peripheral blood. This chain connects TRBV7-2 to TRBJ1-3; no firm D call. This receptor was taken from a woman in her twenties or thirties with acute or convalescent COVID-19. The CDR3 DNA is TGTGCCAGCAGCTTACAGCCCCCGACAAGCTCTGGAAACACCATATATTTT. This sequence encodes CASSLQPPTSSGNTIYF.